The 29 T cell receptor beta chains below were found in one sample sequenced in a study of radiotherapy plus CTLA-4 blockade in lung cancer. Sequencing used immunoSEQ multiplex PCR; TCRdb keeps in-frame clones, though not all of them. The table has more than 90,000 clones, 88% seen once. The sample consisted of peripheral blood, taken from a patient treated with radiotherapy plus ipilimumab. Receptors were obtained from a human donor with non-small cell lung cancer that progressed on radiotherapy plus ipilimumab.

This rearrangement joins TRBV28 to TRBJ1-1; D gene ambiguous. From germline, CDR1 is MDHEN and CDR2 SYDVKM. The V end lost 6 bases, the J end lost 6 bases, and 14 bases lay between the germline ends. This CDR3 has 13 amino acids. The DNA for the CDR3 is TGTGCCAGCAGGGAGCCCCTTCGGGCTGAAGCTTTCTTT. Protein product: CASREPLRAEAFF.

This clone was observed a few times. DNA for the CDR3: TGTGCCAGCGAGCGGGACAGCTCCTACAATGAGCAGTTCTTC. Its translation is CASERDSSYNEQFF. V gene TRBV6-6 combines with J gene TRBJ2-1; perhaps D is TRBD1 or TRBD2 (7 bases each). Trimming pared 8 bases from V and 0 bases from J, leaving 11 bases between. The CDR3 length is 14 residues. Germline V gene sequence: CDR1 MNHNY, CDR2 SVGAGI (reference sequence).

The chain recombines TRBV5-1 with TRBJ2-7; possibly TRBD2 for D (5 bases). This CDR3 contains 14 residues. V was pared by 0 bases and J by 3 bases, with 10 bases between. CDR1 and CDR2 (germline): SGHRS, YFSETQ. The CDR3 sequence is CASSLARGNYEQYF. The CDR3 region has the DNA TGCGCCAGCAGCTTGGCCCGGGGAAACTACGAGCAGTACTTC.

The chain has TRBV4-2 and TRBJ2-7; no definite D call. V was shortened by 0 bases and J by 6 bases, with 12 bases between the two germline ends. This CDR3 comprises 14 residues. Germline values: CDR1 LGHNA, CDR2 YNFKEQ. CDR3 region: CASSQDLSSREQYF. CDR3 coding DNA: TGTGCCAGCAGCCAAGATCTTTCAAGTCGCGAGCAGTACTTC.

This chain connects TRBV25-1 to TRBJ2-1; D is uncertain. The CDR3 consists of 13 residues. The germline gives CDR1 MGHDK, CDR2 SYGVNS. Trimming took off 10 bases at V and 12 bases at J, with 22 bases between the two ends. CDR3 protein: CATSPRSEMGQFF. In nucleotides, the CDR3 is TGTGCCACCTCGCCCCGTTCGGAAATGGGGCAGTTCTTC.

The J gene is TRBJ2-2, the V gene TRBV2; no clear D. V was pared by 7 bases and J by 1 base, with 10 bases between. Germline V gene sequence: CDR1 SNHLY, CDR2 FYNNEI. This CDR3 has 14 residues. CDR3 sequence (DNA): TGTGCCAGCACCTTGGACCTGAACACCGGGGAGCTGTTTTTT. It encodes CASTLDLNTGELFF.

The chain links TRBV6-6 to TRBJ2-5, with D tentatively TRBD1 (5 bases). Germline loops: CDR1 MNHNY, CDR2 SVGAGI (reference sequence). The CDR3 runs to 11 residues. Trimming took off 7 bases at V and 7 bases at J, with 10 bases between the two ends. The CDR3 DNA sequence: TGTGCCAGCATGGAGCAGGGGACCCAGTACTTC. Translated: CASMEQGTQYF.

This clone showed up just once. The genes are TRBV27 and TRBJ2-1; 14 bases are shared with TRBD2. The junction had 13 bases not matched to a gene; V was cut back by 8 bases and J by 13 bases. Per germline, CDR1 MNHEY and CDR2 SMNVEV (reference sequence). CDR3 size: 15 residues. This CDR3 reads CASLPTKGLAGVQFF. For the CDR3, the DNA is TGTGCCAGCTTACCCACAAAGGGACTAGCGGGAGTACAGTTCTTC.

The V call is TRBV6-1, the J call TRBJ2-6; TRBD1 aligns across 8 bases. Germline CDR1 MNHNS, CDR2 SASEGT. This CDR3 is 15 amino acids long. Trimming cost V 7 bases and J 2 bases; bases outside gene matches: 4. This CDR3 is CASIPDRAGANVLTF. CDR3 DNA: TGTGCCAGCATACCGGACAGGGCTGGGGCCAACGTCCTGACTTTC.

This clone ranks as medium-sized (0.01 to 0.1%). J is TRBJ2-7 and V is TRBV30; the D gene is possibly TRBD2 (5 bases). This CDR3 region has 11 residues. V gave up 3 bases and J gave up 4 bases, with 7 bases separating them. From germline, CDR1 is GTSNPN and CDR2 SVGIG (reference sequence). The CDR3 protein is CAWREGYEQYF. In DNA form, the CDR3 reads TGTGCCTGGAGAGAGGGATACGAGCAGTACTTC.

The gene calls are TRBV5-1 and TRBJ2-7; 8 positions agree with TRBD1. The CDR3 loop spans 15 amino acids. After removal of 0 bases from V and 0 bases from J, the junction contained 2 bases not matched to a gene. CDR1 is SGHRS and CDR2 is YFSETQ in the germline V gene. The CDR3, as DNA: TGCGCCAGCAGCTTGGGACAGGGGTTCTCCTACGAGCAGTACTTC. Translating it yields CASSLGQGFSYEQYF.

The V gene is TRBV6-5, the J gene TRBJ2-2, with TRBD2 matching 8 bases. This CDR3 has 16 amino acids. The ends lost 1 base at V and 6 bases at J; junction bases unmatched: 7. Germline assignment: CDR1 MNHEY and CDR2 SVGAGI. CDR3 residues: CASSYWRGVAAGELFF. Written as DNA, the CDR3 is TGTGCCAGCAGTTACTGGCGGGGGGTGGCCGCCGGGGAGCTGTTTTTT.

V usage is TRBV7-3 and J usage is TRBJ2-3; D possibly uses TRBD1 or TRBD2 (5 bases each). This CDR3 is 15 amino acids long. The germline V gene has CDR1 SGHTA and CDR2 FQGTGA. V lost 3 bases and J lost 5, with 15 bases in between. The CDR3 DNA sequence: TGTGCCAGCAGCTTTACGACGGTGAGGGGAGATACGCAGTATTTT. This sequence encodes CASSFTTVRGDTQYF.

The chain employs TRBV27 and TRBJ1-1; D call uncertain. CDR3 length: 12 residues. Germline-derived CDR1 and CDR2 are MNHEY and SMNVEV (reference sequence). V shed 7 bases and J shed 1 base, with 7 bases lying between them. Here the CDR3 reads CASKGRNTEAFF. The DNA of the CDR3 is TGTGCCAGCAAAGGGAGGAACACTGAAGCTTTCTTT.

The rearrangement links TRBV7-9 to TRBJ2-6; tentatively, D is TRBD2 (5 bases). Germline lookup yields CDR1 SEHNR and CDR2 FQNEAQ (reference sequence). The CDR3 covers 14 residues. V lost 6 bases, J lost 4 bases, and 10 bases lay in between. CDR3 nucleotide sequence: TGTGCCAGCAGGACGGACTCAGGGGCCAACGTCCTGACTTTC. Translated, it gives CASRTDSGANVLTF. The full variable domain, rest sourced from reference TRBV7-9 and TRBJ2-6, is DTGVSQNPRHKITKRGQNVTFRCDPISEHNRLYWYRQTLGQGPEFLTYFQNEAQLEKSRLLSDRFSAERPKGSFSTLEIQRTEQGDSAMYLCASRTDSGANVLTFGAGSRLTVL.

CDR3 sequence reads: CASSSQGAGGYNEQFF. Written as DNA, the CDR3 is TGTGCCAGCAGCTCCCAGGGAGCGGGAGGATACAATGAGCAGTTCTTC. J is TRBJ2-1 and V is TRBV7-8, with 9 positions matching TRBD2. This CDR3 contains 16 residues. The germline gives CDR1 SGHVS, CDR2 FQNEAQ. The trim removed 4 bases at V and 4 bases at J, leaving 8 bases unmatched.

The chain employs TRBV7-8 and TRBJ2-1, with TRBD2 identical over 7 bases. The CDR3 has 15 amino acids. Germline V gives CDR1 SGHVS, CDR2 FQNEAQ. Trimming removed 1 base from V and 8 bases from J; junction bases left unmatched: 8. The CDR3 protein is CASSLGTRIRDEQFF. The CDR3 bases are TGTGCCAGCAGCTTAGGGACTAGAATTCGTGATGAGCAGTTCTTC.

This chain uses TRBV5-1 with TRBJ2-1; D is uncertain. The CDR3 sequence is 19 residues long. Germline values: CDR1 SGHRS, CDR2 YFSETQ. The V end lost 0 bases, the J end lost 0 bases, and 19 bases lay between the germline ends. In nucleotides, the CDR3 is TGCGCCAGCAGCTTGGAAGCACCCAGGAACTCGAGCTCCTACAATGAGCAGTTCTTC. This sequence encodes CASSLEAPRNSSSYNEQFF.

J is TRBJ2-3 and V is TRBV7-8, with a possible D match to TRBD2 (6 bases). Trimming cost V 3 bases and J 1 base, with 8 bases left between them. Per germline, CDR1 SGHVS and CDR2 FQNEAQ. This CDR3 has 14 amino acids. The chain's CDR3 is CASSFGGGTDTQYF. CDR3 DNA sequence: TGTGCCAGCAGCTTCGGGGGAGGCACAGATACGCAGTATTTT.

The V call is TRBV6-5, the J call TRBJ2-7; possibly TRBD1 for D (5 bases). CDR1 is MNHEY and CDR2 is SVGAGI in the germline V gene. The CDR3 has 13 amino acids. Between the trimmed V and J ends, which lost 10 bases and 3 bases, there was a span of 16 bases. The CDR3: CANRPRQSYEQYF. In DNA form, the CDR3 reads TGTGCCAACCGTCCGAGACAGAGCTACGAGCAGTACTTC.

The chain joins TRBV5-6 to TRBJ2-3, with TRBD2 matching over 9 bases. The germline CDR1 and CDR2 sequences are SGHDT and YYEEEE. This CDR3 is built from 19 residues. Trimming at V came to 4 bases and at J to 0 bases, leaving 15 bases not matched to a gene. This CDR3 is CASSRREAGGPPSTDTQYF. The CDR3 nucleotides are TGTGCCAGCAGCCGGAGGGAAGCGGGAGGCCCCCCTAGCACAGATACGCAGTATTTT.

As to this clone: One end of the junction fails to match germline, which may point to a read error. This chain joins TRBV5-5 and TRBJ2-5; TRBD2 might be the D (6 bases). This CDR3 has 14 residues. CDR1 is SGHKS, CDR2 YYEKEE, per germline (reference sequence). The CDR3 DNA reads as TGTGCCAGCACCTTGGAGGCGGGGTTGGAGACCCAGTACTTC. Translating it yields CASTLEAGLETQYF.

The rearrangement links TRBV29-1 to TRBJ1-3; 11 bases are a match to TRBD1. V dropped 8 bases and J dropped 1; count of bases not matched to a gene: 7. The CDR3 extends over 15 amino acids. The germline gives CDR1 SQVTM, CDR2 ANQGSEA. This CDR3 reads CSRTGGNSSGNTIYF. The CDR3 bases are TGCAGCCGGACAGGGGGCAACTCGTCTGGAAACACCATATATTTT.

The chain recombines TRBV7-9 with TRBJ2-5; 9 positions agree with TRBD1. Germline V gene sequence: CDR1 SEHNR, CDR2 FQNEAQ (reference sequence). CDR3 length equals 15 residues. Unmatched junction bases numbered 7, after V lost 0 bases and J lost 8 bases. CDR3 loop: CASSLADRGDETQYF. Written as DNA, the CDR3 is TGTGCCAGCAGCTTAGCCGACAGGGGGGATGAAACCCAGTACTTC.

The chain has TRBV11-3 and TRBJ1-2, with D maybe TRBD1 (5 bases). V lost 2 bases and J lost 6, with 10 bases in between. Germline CDR1 and CDR2: SGHNT and YENEEA. The CDR3 has 13 residues. CDR3 bases: TGTGCCAGCAGCTTAATCCGGGGGGATGGCTACACCTTC. As protein: CASSLIRGDGYTF.

This chain connects TRBV27 to TRBJ2-1; 9 positions agree with TRBD1. CDR3 size: 14 residues. After removal of 6 bases from V and 7 bases from J, the junction contained 7 bases not matched to a gene. Germline V lookup: CDR1 MNHEY, CDR2 SMNVEV (reference sequence). The CDR3 spells CASRQGAGWNEQFF. In DNA, the CDR3 is TGTGCCAGCAGACAGGGGGCAGGTTGGAATGAGCAGTTCTTC.

V and J are TRBV7-2 and TRBJ2-5, with D unclear. Between the trimmed V and J ends, which lost 2 bases and 7 bases, there was a span of 11 bases. Per the germline V gene, CDR1 is SGHTA and CDR2 is FQGNSA. The CDR3 is 13 amino acids. The CDR3: CASSLTRAGTQYF. DNA of the CDR3: TGTGCCAGCAGCTTAACCCGTGCCGGGACCCAGTACTTC.

This clone was observed a few times. The J gene is TRBJ2-7, the V gene TRBV5-4; 9 bases match TRBD1. The CDR3 length is 16 residues. Germline trimming cut 0 bases from V and 4 bases from J; bases unmatched to any gene: 8. CDR1 and CDR2 from the germline V gene are SGHNT and YYREEE (reference sequence). CDR3 sequence reads: CASSLVVGTGSYEQYF. CDR3 nucleotides: TGTGCCAGCAGCTTGGTGGTCGGGACAGGGTCATACGAGCAGTACTTC. Full variable domain (outside the CDR3, taken from reference TRBV5-4 and TRBJ2-7): ETGVTQSPTHLIKTRGQQVTLRCSSQSGHNTVSWYQQALGQGPQFIFQYYREEENGRGNFPPRFSGLQFPNYSSELNVNALELDDSALYLCASSLVVGTGSYEQYFGPGTRLTVT.

The genes are TRBV18 and TRBJ1-1; TRBD1 matches 8 bases. In germline, CDR1 is KGHSH, CDR2 LQKENI. This CDR3 has 16 amino acids. V shed 1 base, J shed 1 base, and the junction held 5 bases outside the gene matches. The CDR3 loop reads CASSPRQGLGNTEAFF. In nucleotides, the CDR3 is TGTGCCAGCTCACCACGACAGGGGTTGGGGAACACTGAAGCTTTCTTT.